The 15 T cell receptor beta chains in this list originate from one sample, sequenced in a study of blood T cell repertoires in COVID-19. Profiling relied on immunoSEQ multiplex PCR, and the TCRdb table lists in-frame clones only, not all of them. The sample has over 150,000 clones; around 81% are singletons. Sequences were obtained from PBMCs or T cells enriched from blood (not recorded which). The receptor source for this set is a man aged 40-49 years who had recovered from COVID-19.

J is TRBJ1-3 and V is TRBV5-3, with D unclear. TRBV5-3 is an ORF, and what it does is uncertain. This CDR3 has 16 amino acids. The ends were cut back, 3 bases at V and 4 bases at J, with 17 bases in the middle. CDR3 loop: CARSWVGENPGNTIYF. CDR3 in DNA: TGTGCCAGAAGCTGGGTCGGGGAAAACCCCGGAAACACCATATATTTT.

This clone has a single count. The CDR3 is CATSDFSTGMRAEQFF. CDR3 in DNA: TGTGCCACCAGTGATTTTTCAACGGGTATGAGGGCTGAGCAGTTCTTC. The chain carries TRBV24-1 and TRBJ2-1; TRBD2 is a possible D gene (5 bases). V dropped 1 base and J dropped 9 bases, with 18 bases sitting between them. Germline CDR1 is KGHDR and CDR2 is SFDVKD. The CDR3 covers 16 residues.

The chain combines TRBV4-1 with TRBJ1-1; 9 bases are shared with TRBD1. The CDR3 loop spans 14 amino acids. Germline trimming cut 0 bases from V and 11 bases from J; bases unmatched to any gene: 7. Germline V gives CDR1 MGHRA, CDR2 YSYEKL. The CDR3 DNA is TGCGCCAGCAGCCAAGATAGGGGGACAGGGTTTGCTTTCTTT. Translation: CASSQDRGTGFAFF.

The chain uses TRBV19 and TRBJ1-6; TRBD1 might be the D (6 bases). The CDR3 spans 16 residues. The ends were cut back, 3 bases at V and 10 bases at J, with 19 bases in the middle. Germline V gives CDR1 LNHDA, CDR2 SQIVND (reference sequence). The CDR3 is CASSIPGQTVGSPLHF. CDR3 bases: TGTGCCAGTAGTATCCCGGGACAAACCGTGGGGTCACCCCTCCACTTT.

This chain links TRBV18 with TRBJ1-4; perhaps TRBD1 as D (6 bases). The CDR3 covers 15 residues. Trimming took 6 bases from V and 3 from J, leaving 14 bases between them. CDR1 and CDR2 from the germline V gene are KGHSH and LQKENI. CDR3 protein: CASSIQGPPNEKLFF. CDR3 coding DNA: TGTGCCAGCTCCATACAGGGTCCTCCTAATGAAAAACTGTTTTTT.

The CDR3 loop is CASSPGTGERNEQFF. The CDR3 DNA sequence: TGCGCCAGCAGCCCCGGGACAGGGGAACGCAATGAGCAGTTCTTC. The rearrangement joins TRBV4-1 to TRBJ2-1; 10 bases line up with TRBD1. Germline V gives CDR1 MGHRA, CDR2 YSYEKL. The ends lost 4 bases at V and 6 bases at J; junction bases unmatched: 6. CDR3 length equals 15 residues.

The rearrangement links TRBV14 to TRBJ1-6, with a possible D match to TRBD1 (6 bases). Trimming took off 0 bases at V and 9 bases at J, with 21 bases between the two ends. In germline, CDR1 is SGHDN, CDR2 FVKESK. There are 18 residues in the CDR3. CDR3 loop: CASSQDNWAGVISSPLHF. CDR3 nucleotides: TGTGCCAGCAGCCAAGATAATTGGGCAGGGGTTATAAGTTCACCCCTCCACTTT.

The rearrangement links TRBV5-1 to TRBJ1-6, with TRBD1 matching 9 bases. Trimming removed 4 bases from V and 4 bases from J; junction bases left unmatched: 3. Germline V gene sequence: CDR1 SGHRS, CDR2 YFSETQ. The CDR3 consists of 15 residues. The CDR3 bases are TGCGCCAGCAGCACGGGACAGGGATATAATTCACCCCTCCACTTT. Its protein is CASSTGQGYNSPLHF.

V and J are TRBV30 and TRBJ1-1; D might be TRBD1 (6 bases). The CDR3 contains 13 residues. Germline CDR1 GTSNPN, CDR2 SVGIG (reference sequence). The ends were cut back, 2 bases at V and 3 bases at J, with 10 bases in the middle. The CDR3 loop is CAWSIGGDTEAFF. CDR3 in DNA: TGTGCCTGGAGTATAGGGGGGGACACTGAAGCTTTCTTT.

CDR3: CASSPKLFRTDTQYF. In nucleotides, the CDR3 is TGTGCCAGCAGCCCCAAGCTATTCCGCACAGATACGCAGTATTTT. The V and J genes are TRBV11-2 and TRBJ2-3; D not certain. V shed 5 bases and J shed 1 base, with 13 bases lying between them. Germline-derived CDR1 and CDR2 are SGHAT and FQNNGV. The CDR3 has 15 residues.

This chain links TRBV5-1 with TRBJ1-1; TRBD1 matches 12 bases. This CDR3 spans 16 amino acids. Trimming took 4 bases from V and 6 from J; bases not matched to a gene: 10. Germline V gene sequence: CDR1 SGHRS, CDR2 YFSETQ. CDR3 nucleotide sequence: TGCGCCAGCAGCGCGGGACAGGGGGCCCTAGCGGCTGAAGCTTTCTTT. It encodes CASSAGQGALAAEAFF.

This chain links TRBV28 with TRBJ1-1; TRBD1 might be the D (6 bases). This CDR3 contains 13 residues. CDR1 and CDR2 from the germline V gene are MDHEN and SYDVKM. The V gene lost 5 bases and the J gene lost 4 bases, with 11 bases spanning the gap. CDR3 nucleotides: TGTGCCAGCAGTCTTCCAGGGGTCACTGAAGCTTTCTTT. It specifies CASSLPGVTEAFF.

This clone appeared a single time. V usage is TRBV7-9 and J usage is TRBJ1-1, with D perhaps TRBD1 (6 bases). Trimming took off 3 bases at V and 1 base at J, with 12 bases between the two ends. Germline CDR1 is SEHNR and CDR2 is FQNEAQ (reference sequence). This CDR3 is built from 15 residues. The CDR3 here is CASSFLRGQNTEAFF. The CDR3 bases are TGTGCCAGCAGCTTTCTTAGGGGACAGAACACTGAAGCTTTCTTT.

V and J are TRBV4-1 and TRBJ1-1, with D uncertain. Germline CDR1 reads MGHRA; CDR2 reads YSYEKL. Trimming took off 1 base at V and 9 bases at J, with 18 bases between the two ends. The CDR3 covers 15 residues. CDR3 loop: CASSQGSAGSLQAFF. The DNA for the CDR3 is TGCGCCAGCAGCCAAGGTAGTGCGGGGAGTCTTCAAGCTTTCTTT.

This clone was seen ten or more times. The chain carries TRBV6-5 and TRBJ2-2; 8 bases match TRBD1. The CDR3 loop spans 14 amino acids. Germline V gives CDR1 MNHEY, CDR2 SVGAGI. V dropped 11 bases and J dropped 5; count of bases not matched to a gene: 10. CDR3 nucleotide sequence: TGTGCCTGTTCGAAGCAGGGGGCGACCGGGGAGCTGTTTTTT. Its translation: CACSKQGATGELFF.